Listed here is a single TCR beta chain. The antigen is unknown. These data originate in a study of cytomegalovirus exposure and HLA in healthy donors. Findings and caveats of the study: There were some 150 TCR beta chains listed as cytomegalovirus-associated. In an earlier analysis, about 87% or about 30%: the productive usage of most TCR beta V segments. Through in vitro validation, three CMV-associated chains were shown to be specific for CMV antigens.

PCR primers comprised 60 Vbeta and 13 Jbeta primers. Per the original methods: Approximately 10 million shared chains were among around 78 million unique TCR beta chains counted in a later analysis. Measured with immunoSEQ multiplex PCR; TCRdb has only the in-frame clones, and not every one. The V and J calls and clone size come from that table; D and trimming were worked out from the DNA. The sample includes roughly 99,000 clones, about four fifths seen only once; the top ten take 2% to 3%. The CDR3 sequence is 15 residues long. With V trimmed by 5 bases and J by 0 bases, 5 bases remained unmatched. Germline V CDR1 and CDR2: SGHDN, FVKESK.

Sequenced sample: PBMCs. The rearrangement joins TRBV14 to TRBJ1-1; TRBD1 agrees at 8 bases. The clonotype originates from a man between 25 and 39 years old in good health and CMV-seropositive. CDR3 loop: CASSVQGALNTEAFF. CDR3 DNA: TGTGCCAGCAGCGTCCAGGGGGCTTTGAACACTGAAGCTTTCTTT.